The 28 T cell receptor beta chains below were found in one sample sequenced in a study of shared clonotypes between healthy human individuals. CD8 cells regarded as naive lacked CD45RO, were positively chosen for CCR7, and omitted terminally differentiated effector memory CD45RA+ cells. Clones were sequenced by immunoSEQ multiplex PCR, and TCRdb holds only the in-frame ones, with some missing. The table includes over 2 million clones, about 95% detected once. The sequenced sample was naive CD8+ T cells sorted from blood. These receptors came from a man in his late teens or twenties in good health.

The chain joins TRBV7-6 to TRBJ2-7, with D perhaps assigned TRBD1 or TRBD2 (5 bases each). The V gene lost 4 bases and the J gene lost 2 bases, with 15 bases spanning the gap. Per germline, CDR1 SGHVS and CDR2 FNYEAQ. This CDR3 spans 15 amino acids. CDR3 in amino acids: CASSSGRGVPYEQYF. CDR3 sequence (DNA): TGTGCCAGCAGCTCCGGACGGGGCGTCCCCTACGAGCAGTACTTC.

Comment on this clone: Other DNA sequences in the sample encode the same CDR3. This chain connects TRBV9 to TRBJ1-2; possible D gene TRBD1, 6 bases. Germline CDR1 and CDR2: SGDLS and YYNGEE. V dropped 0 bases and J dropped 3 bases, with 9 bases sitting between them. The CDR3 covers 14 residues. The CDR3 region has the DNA TGTGCCAGCAGCGTAGGGGGGGCTGACTATGGCTACACCTTC. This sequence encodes CASSVGGADYGYTF.

Here the CDR3 DNA reads TGTGCCAGCAGTCCCCTACCCCAACGGGCAGGCAAAGAGACCCAGTACTTC. Translated: CASSPLPQRAGKETQYF. This sequence joins TRBV27 and TRBJ2-5, with D unclear. Germline V gene sequence: CDR1 MNHEY, CDR2 SMNVEV (reference sequence). This CDR3 contains 17 residues. V was trimmed by 5 bases and J by 3 bases, leaving 22 bases between them.

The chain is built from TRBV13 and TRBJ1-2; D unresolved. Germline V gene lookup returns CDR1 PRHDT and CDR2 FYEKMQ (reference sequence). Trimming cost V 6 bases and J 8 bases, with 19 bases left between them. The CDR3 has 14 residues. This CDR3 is CASSSDRAWEGYTF. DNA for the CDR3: TGTGCCAGCAGTTCGGACCGGGCCTGGGAAGGCTACACCTTC.

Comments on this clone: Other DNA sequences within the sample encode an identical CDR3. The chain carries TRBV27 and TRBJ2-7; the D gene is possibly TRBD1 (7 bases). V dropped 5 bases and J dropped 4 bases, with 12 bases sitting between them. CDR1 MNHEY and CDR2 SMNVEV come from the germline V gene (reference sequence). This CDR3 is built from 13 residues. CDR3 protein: CASSRTGGYEQYF. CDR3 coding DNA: TGTGCCAGCAGTCGGACAGGAGGGTACGAGCAGTACTTC.

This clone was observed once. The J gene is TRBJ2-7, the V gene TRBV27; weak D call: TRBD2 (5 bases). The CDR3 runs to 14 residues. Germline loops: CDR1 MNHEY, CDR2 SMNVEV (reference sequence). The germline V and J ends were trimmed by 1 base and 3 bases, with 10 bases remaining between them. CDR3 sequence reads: CASSLLDGGYEQYF. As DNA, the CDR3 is TGTGCCAGCAGTTTATTGGACGGAGGCTACGAGCAGTACTTC.

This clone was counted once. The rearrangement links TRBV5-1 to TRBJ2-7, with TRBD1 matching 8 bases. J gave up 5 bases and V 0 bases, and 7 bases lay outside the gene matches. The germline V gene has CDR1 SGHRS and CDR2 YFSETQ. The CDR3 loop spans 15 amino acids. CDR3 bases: TGCGCCAGCAGCTTGGGAACGGAGACAGGGGACGAGCAGTACTTC. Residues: CASSLGTETGDEQYF.

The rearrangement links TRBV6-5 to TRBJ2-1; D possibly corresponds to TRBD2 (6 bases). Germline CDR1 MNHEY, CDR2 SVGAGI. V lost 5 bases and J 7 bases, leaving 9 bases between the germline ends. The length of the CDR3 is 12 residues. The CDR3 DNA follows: TGTGCCAGCAGTGACGGAGGGAATGAGCAGTTCTTC. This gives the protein CASSDGGNEQFF.

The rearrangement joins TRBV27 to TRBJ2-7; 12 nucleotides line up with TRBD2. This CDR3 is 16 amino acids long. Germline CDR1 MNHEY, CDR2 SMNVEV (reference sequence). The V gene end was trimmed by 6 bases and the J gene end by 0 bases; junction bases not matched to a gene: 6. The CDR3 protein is CASSPGLAGYSYEQYF. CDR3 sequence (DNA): TGTGCCAGCAGCCCTGGACTAGCGGGATACTCCTACGAGCAGTACTTC.

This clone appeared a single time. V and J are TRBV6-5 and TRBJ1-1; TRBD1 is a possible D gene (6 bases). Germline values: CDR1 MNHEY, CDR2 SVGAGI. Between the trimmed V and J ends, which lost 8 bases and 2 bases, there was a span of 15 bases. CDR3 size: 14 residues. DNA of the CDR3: TGTGCCAGCGGAATCAGGGGACCAAACACTGAAGCTTTCTTT. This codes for CASGIRGPNTEAFF.

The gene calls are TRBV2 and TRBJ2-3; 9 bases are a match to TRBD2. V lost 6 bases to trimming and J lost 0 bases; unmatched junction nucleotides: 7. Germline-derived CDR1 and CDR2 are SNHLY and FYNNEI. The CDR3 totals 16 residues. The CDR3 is CASRHYLAGSTDTQYF. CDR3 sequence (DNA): TGTGCCAGCAGGCACTACCTAGCGGGGAGCACAGATACGCAGTATTTT.

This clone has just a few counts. This CDR3 reads CASSVAGTHGTGELFF. In DNA form, the CDR3 reads TGTGCCAGCAGCGTAGCTGGGACGCACGGCACCGGGGAGCTGTTTTTT. V gene TRBV9 combines with J gene TRBJ2-2, with D perhaps TRBD1 or TRBD2 (5 bases each). The CDR3 contains 16 residues. V shed 0 bases and J shed 4 bases, with 13 bases lying between them. In germline, CDR1 is SGDLS, CDR2 YYNGEE.

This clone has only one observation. This CDR3 is CASSEAQTGIEQYF. The CDR3 DNA follows: TGTGCCAGCAGTGAAGCTCAAACAGGAATAGAGCAGTACTTC. The rearrangement links TRBV6-1 to TRBJ2-7, with D possibly TRBD1 on 5 matching bases. CDR1 is MNHNS, CDR2 SASEGT, per germline. The CDR3 contains 14 residues. V lost 0 bases and J lost 7, with 13 bases in between.

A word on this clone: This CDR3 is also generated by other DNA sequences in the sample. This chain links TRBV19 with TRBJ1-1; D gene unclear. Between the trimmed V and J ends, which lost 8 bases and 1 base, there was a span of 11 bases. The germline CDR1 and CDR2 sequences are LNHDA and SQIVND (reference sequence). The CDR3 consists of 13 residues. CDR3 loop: CASSLGQNTEAFF. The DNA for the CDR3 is TGTGCCAGTTCCCTGGGTCAGAACACTGAAGCTTTCTTT.

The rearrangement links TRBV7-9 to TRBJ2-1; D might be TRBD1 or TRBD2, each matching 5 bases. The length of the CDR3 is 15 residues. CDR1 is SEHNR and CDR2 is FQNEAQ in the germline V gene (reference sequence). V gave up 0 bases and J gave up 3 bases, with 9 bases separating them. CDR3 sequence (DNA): TGTGCCAGCAGCTTAGCGGGGGTGAACTACAATGAGCAGTTCTTC. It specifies CASSLAGVNYNEQFF.

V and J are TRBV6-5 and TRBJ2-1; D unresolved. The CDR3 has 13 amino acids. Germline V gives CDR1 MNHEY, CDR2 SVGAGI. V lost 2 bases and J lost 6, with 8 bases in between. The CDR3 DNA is TGTGCCAGCAGTTACACTTTGGCCAATGAGCAGTTCTTC. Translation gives CASSYTLANEQFF.

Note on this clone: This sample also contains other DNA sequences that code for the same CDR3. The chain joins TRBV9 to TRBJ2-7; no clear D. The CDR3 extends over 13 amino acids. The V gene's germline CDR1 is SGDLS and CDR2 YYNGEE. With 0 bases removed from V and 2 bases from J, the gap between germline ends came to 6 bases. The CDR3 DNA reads TGTGCCAGCAGCGTAGCTGGGACCTACGAGCAGTACTTC. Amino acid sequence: CASSVAGTYEQYF.

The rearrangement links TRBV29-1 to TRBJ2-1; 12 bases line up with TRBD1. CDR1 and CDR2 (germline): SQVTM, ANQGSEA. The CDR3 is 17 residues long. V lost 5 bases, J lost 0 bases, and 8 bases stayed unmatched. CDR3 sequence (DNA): TGCAGCGTTTGGGACAGGGGGCGCCCGGTCTCCTACAATGAGCAGTTCTTC. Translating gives CSVWDRGRPVSYNEQFF.

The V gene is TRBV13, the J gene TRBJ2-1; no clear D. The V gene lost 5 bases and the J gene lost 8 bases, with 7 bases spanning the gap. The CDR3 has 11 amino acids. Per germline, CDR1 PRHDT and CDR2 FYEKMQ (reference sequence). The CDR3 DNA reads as TGTGCCAGCAGCCAACAACATGAGCAGTTCTTC. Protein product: CASSQQHEQFF.

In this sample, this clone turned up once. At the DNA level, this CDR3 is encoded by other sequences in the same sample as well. CDR3: CAWTVNTGELFF. The CDR3 coding sequence is TGTGCCTGGACTGTGAACACCGGGGAGCTGTTTTTT. V gene TRBV30 combines with J gene TRBJ2-2; D not resolved. Germline CDR1 reads GTSNPN; CDR2 reads SVGIG (reference sequence). V shed 4 bases and J shed 1 base, with 4 bases lying between them. This CDR3 has 12 amino acids.

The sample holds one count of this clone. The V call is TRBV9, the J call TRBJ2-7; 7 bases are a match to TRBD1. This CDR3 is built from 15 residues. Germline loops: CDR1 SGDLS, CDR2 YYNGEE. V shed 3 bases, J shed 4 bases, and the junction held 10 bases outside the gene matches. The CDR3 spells CASSGPSGQLYEQYF. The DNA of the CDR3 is TGTGCCAGCAGCGGGCCTTCGGGACAGCTTTACGAGCAGTACTTC.

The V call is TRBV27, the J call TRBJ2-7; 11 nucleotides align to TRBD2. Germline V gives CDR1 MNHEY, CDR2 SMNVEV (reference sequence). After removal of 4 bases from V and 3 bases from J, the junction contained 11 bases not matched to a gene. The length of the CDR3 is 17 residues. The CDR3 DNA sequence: TGTGCCAGCAGTTCCTATCAGGGACTAGCGGCAGACTACGAGCAGTACTTC. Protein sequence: CASSSYQGLAADYEQYF.

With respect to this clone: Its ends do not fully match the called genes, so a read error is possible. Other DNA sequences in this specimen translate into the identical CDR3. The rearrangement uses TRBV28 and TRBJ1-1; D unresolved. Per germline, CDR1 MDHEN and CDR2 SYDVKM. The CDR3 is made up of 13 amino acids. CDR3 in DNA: TGTGCCAGCAGTCGTACAGTGAACACTGAAGCCTTCTTT. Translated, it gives CASSRTVNTEAFF.

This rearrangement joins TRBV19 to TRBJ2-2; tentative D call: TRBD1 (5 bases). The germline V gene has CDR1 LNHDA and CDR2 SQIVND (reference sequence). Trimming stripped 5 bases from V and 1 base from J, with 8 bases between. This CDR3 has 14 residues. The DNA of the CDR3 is TGTGCCAGTAGTCCTACAGGGAACACCGGGGAGCTGTTTTTT. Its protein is CASSPTGNTGELFF.

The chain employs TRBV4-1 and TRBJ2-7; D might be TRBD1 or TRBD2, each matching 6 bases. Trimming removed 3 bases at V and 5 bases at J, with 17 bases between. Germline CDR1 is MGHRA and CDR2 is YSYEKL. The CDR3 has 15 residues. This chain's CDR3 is CASSQPGGQRNEQYF. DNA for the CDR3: TGCGCCAGCAGCCAGCCCGGGGGCCAGAGAAACGAGCAGTACTTC.

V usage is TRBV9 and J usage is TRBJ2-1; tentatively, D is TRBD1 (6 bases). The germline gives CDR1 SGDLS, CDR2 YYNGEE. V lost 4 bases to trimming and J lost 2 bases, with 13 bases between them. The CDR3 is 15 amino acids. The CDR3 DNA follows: TGTGCCAGCAGCCCCACCGAGGGGGCCTACAATGAGCAGTTCTTC. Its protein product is CASSPTEGAYNEQFF.

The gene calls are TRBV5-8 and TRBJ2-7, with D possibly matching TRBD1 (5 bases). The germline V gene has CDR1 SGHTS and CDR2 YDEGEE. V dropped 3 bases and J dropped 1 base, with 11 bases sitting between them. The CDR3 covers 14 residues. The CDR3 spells CASSYRQKSYEQYF. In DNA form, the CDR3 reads TGTGCCAGCAGCTATCGACAGAAGTCCTACGAGCAGTACTTC.

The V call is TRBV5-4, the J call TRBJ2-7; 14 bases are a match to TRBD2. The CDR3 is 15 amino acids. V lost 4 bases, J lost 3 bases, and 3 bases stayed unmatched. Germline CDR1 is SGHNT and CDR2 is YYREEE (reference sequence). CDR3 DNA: TGTGCCAGCAGCAGGGGACTAGCGGGGGACTACGAGCAGTACTTC. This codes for CASSRGLAGDYEQYF.